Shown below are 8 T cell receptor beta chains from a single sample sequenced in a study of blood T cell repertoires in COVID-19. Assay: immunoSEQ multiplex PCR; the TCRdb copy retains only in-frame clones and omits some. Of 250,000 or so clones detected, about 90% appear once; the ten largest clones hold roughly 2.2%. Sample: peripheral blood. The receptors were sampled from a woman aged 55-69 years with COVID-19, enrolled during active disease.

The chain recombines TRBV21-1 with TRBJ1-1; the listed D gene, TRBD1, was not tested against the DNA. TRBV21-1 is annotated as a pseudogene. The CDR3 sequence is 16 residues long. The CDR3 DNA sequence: TGTGCCAGCAGCAACCAACAGGGACCAATGAACACTGAAGCTTTCTTT. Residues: CASSNQQGPMNTEAFF.

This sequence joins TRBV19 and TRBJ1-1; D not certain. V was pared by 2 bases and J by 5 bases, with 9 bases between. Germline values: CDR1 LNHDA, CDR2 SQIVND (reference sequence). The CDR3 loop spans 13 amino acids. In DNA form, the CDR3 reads TGTGCCAGTAGTATACAAACAATTACTGAAGCTTTCTTT. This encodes CASSIQTITEAFF.

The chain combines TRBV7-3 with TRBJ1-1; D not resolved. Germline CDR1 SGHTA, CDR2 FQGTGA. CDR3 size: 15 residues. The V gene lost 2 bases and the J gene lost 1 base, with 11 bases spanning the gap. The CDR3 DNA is TGTGCCAGCAGCTTAGGCGGAACCCAGAACACTGAAGCTTTCTTT. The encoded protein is CASSLGGTQNTEAFF.

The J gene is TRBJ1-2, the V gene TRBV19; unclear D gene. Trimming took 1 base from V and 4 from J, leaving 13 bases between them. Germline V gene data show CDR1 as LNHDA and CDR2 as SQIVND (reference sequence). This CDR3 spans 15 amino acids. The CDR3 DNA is TGTGCCAGTAGTATAGGGGTAGGGAGACGCTATGGCTACACCTTC. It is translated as CASSIGVGRRYGYTF. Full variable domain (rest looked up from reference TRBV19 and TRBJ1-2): DGGITQSPKYLFRKEGQNVTLSCEQNLNHDAMYWYRQDPGQGLRLIYYSQIVNDFQKGDIAEGYSVSREKKESFPLTVTSAQKNPTAFYLCASSIGVGRRYGYTFGSGTRLTVV.

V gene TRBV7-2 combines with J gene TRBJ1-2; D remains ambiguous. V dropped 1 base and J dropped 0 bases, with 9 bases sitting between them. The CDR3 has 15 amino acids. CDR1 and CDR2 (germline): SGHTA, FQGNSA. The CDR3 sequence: CASSLGPGTNYGYTF. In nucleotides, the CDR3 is TGTGCCAGCAGCTTAGGGCCAGGAACTAACTATGGCTACACCTTC.

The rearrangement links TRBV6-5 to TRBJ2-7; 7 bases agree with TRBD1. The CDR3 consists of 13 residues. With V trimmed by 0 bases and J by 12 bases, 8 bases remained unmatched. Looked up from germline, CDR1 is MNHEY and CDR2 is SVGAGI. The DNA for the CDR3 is TGTGCCAGCAGTTACTCGACGTTCGGGACAGCGTACTTC. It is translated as CASSYSTFGTAYF.

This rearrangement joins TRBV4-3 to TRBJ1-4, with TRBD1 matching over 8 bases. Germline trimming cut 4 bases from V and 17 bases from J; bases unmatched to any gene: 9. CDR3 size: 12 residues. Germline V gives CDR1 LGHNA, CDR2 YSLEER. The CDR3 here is CASSPGQGPPFF. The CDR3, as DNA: TGCGCCAGCAGCCCAGGACAGGGTCCCCCTTTTTTT.

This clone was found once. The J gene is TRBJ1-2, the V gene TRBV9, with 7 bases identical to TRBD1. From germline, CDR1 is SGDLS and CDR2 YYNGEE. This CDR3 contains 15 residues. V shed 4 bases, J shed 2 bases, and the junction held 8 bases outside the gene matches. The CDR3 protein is CASSPRDRGNYGYTF. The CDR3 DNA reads TGTGCCAGCAGCCCTAGGGACAGAGGGAACTATGGCTACACCTTC.